This is a list of T cell receptor beta chains from one sample in a study of molecular identifiers for immune sequencing clone quantification. TCRdb called the PCR reads again in MiXCR, with one record for every CDR3 protein. The table shows about 640,000 distinct CDR3 sequences, with about 20% occurring only once. Material: naive CD8+ T cells from blood, with Jurkat cell RNA spiked in. All receptors derive from a human donor in good health. Some libraries in this study had Jurkat cell RNA spiked in. CDR3s include the opening cysteine and the closing phenylalanine or tryptophan. D genes are given only for firm matches. Clone size is shown for a subset of rows, as once, few, many or a class of expanded clone.

d_gene: -; j_gene: TRBJ1-5; v_gene: TRBV9; abundance: few; CDR3nt: TGTGCCAGCAGCGTAACTCCAGATAGCAATCAGCCCCAGCATTTT; CDR3aa: CASSVTPDSNQPQHF
d_gene: -; j_gene: TRBJ2-7; v_gene: TRBV7-9; abundance: many; CDR3nt: TGTGCCAGCAGCTTACCCGCCCATTACGAGCAGTACTTC; CDR3aa: CASSLPAHYEQYF
d_gene: -; j_gene: TRBJ1-2; v_gene: TRBV28; abundance: few; CDR3nt: TGTGCCTCCCTGGGGAATGGCTACACCTTC; CDR3aa: CASLGNGYTF
d_gene: -; j_gene: TRBJ1-6; v_gene: TRBV4-3; abundance: many; CDR3nt: TGCGCCAGCAGCCAAGAATGGGGAATTGGGTCGCCCCTCCACTTT; CDR3aa: CASSQEWGIGSPLHF
d_gene: TRBD2; j_gene: TRBJ2-2; v_gene: TRBV6-2/TRBV6-3; abundance: many; CDR3nt: TGTGCCAGCAAATCTACCCAATTAAGGACTAGCGGTACCGGGGAGCTGTTTTTT; CDR3aa: CASKSTQLRTSGTGELFF
d_gene: TRBD1; j_gene: TRBJ1-1; v_gene: TRBV19; abundance: many; CDR3nt: TGTGCCAGTAGTACACAGCCGGGACAGCGACCTGAAGCTTTCTTT; CDR3aa: CASSTQPGQRPEAFF
d_gene: TRBD2; j_gene: TRBJ2-3; v_gene: TRBV9; abundance: many; CDR3nt: TGTGCCAGCAGCGTAGGCGGGGGGGCCCCAGATACGCAGTATTTT; CDR3aa: CASSVGGGAPDTQYF
d_gene: TRBD2; j_gene: TRBJ2-1; v_gene: TRBV29-1; abundance: many; CDR3nt: TGCAGCGTTGAGTTTAGCGGGAGGGGGTACAATGAGCAGTTCTTC; CDR3aa: CSVEFSGRGYNEQFF
d_gene: -; j_gene: TRBJ2-7; v_gene: TRBV4-2; abundance: few; CDR3nt: TGTGCCAGCAGCCAAGATTCTGAGAGCTCCTACGAGCAGTACTTC; CDR3aa: CASSQDSESSYEQYF
d_gene: -; j_gene: TRBJ2-2; v_gene: TRBV13; abundance: many; CDR3nt: TGTGCCAGCAGCTTAGACGGGAGCAGTTCCGGGGAGCTGTTTTTT; CDR3aa: CASSLDGSSSGELFF
d_gene: TRBD1; j_gene: TRBJ2-5; v_gene: TRBV6-6; abundance: few; CDR3nt: TGTGCCAGCAGTTACGGGACACAGGGGGCGGATAGAGAGACCCAGTACTTC; CDR3aa: CASSYGTQGADRETQYF
d_gene: TRBD2; j_gene: TRBJ2-1; v_gene: TRBV30; abundance: many; CDR3nt: TGTGCCTGGGAAACTAGCGGAGGGGCTGAGCAGTTCTTC; CDR3aa: CAWETSGGAEQFF
d_gene: -; j_gene: TRBJ2-5; v_gene: TRBV4-3; abundance: many; CDR3nt: TGCGCCAGCAGCCAAGATTCCCTCGAAAGGAACGGAGAGACCCAGTACTTC; CDR3aa: CASSQDSLERNGETQYF
d_gene: TRBD2; j_gene: TRBJ2-7; v_gene: TRBV30; abundance: many; CDR3nt: TGTGCCTGGAGTTGGCCTCCGGGACTAGCTGGGTACGAGCAGTACTTC; CDR3aa: CAWSWPPGLAGYEQYF
d_gene: -; j_gene: TRBJ1-5; v_gene: TRBV6-1; abundance: many; CDR3nt: TGTGCCAGCAGTGAAAGTGGCTTTCGAACAGGGAGTCGTCAGCCCCAGCATTTT; CDR3aa: CASSESGFRTGSRQPQHF
d_gene: -; j_gene: TRBJ2-2; v_gene: TRBV2; abundance: -; CDR3nt: TGTGCCAGCAGTGAACTCCCACGAGGGAACGGGGAGCTGTTTTTT; CDR3aa: CASSELPRGNGELFF
d_gene: TRBD2; j_gene: TRBJ2-1; v_gene: TRBV9; abundance: -; CDR3nt: TGTGCCAGCAGCGGGTGGACTAGCGGGCATGAGCAGTTCTTC; CDR3aa: CASSGWTSGHEQFF
d_gene: -; j_gene: TRBJ1-1; v_gene: TRBV7-9; abundance: many; CDR3nt: TGTGCCAGCAGCTTAAGCCGGATGAACACTGAAGCTTTCTTT; CDR3aa: CASSLSRMNTEAFF
d_gene: -; j_gene: TRBJ2-2; v_gene: TRBV3-1; abundance: -; CDR3nt: TGTGCCAGCAGCCCGGGACCCGGGAACACCGGGGAGCTGTTTTTT; CDR3aa: CASSPGPGNTGELFF
d_gene: -; j_gene: TRBJ1-1; v_gene: TRBV5-5; abundance: many; CDR3nt: TGTGCCAGCACCTTTATGACAGCGAACACTGAAGCTTTCTTT; CDR3aa: CASTFMTANTEAFF
d_gene: -; j_gene: TRBJ2-7; v_gene: TRBV30; abundance: many; CDR3nt: TGTGCCTGGATCGCTGGGTCCGGATACTCCGAGCAGTACTTC; CDR3aa: CAWIAGSGYSEQYF
d_gene: -; j_gene: TRBJ2-1; v_gene: TRBV2; abundance: many; CDR3nt: TGTGCCAGGAGACAGTTGGGGTTACGGTTCTTC; CDR3aa: CARRQLGLRFF
d_gene: -; j_gene: TRBJ1-1; v_gene: TRBV6-1; abundance: few; CDR3nt: TGTGCCAGCAGTGGGTTGGCGGAGATGAACACTGAAGCTTTCTTT; CDR3aa: CASSGLAEMNTEAFF
d_gene: -; j_gene: TRBJ2-1; v_gene: TRBV4-1; abundance: many; CDR3nt: TGCGCCAGCAGCCAAGAACAGGGTCCCTACAATGAGCAGTTCTTC; CDR3aa: CASSQEQGPYNEQFF
d_gene: TRBD2; j_gene: TRBJ2-7; v_gene: TRBV5-4; abundance: -; CDR3nt: TGTGCCAGCAGCCGGGCAGGACTAGCGGGAGCGGTGTACGAGCAGTACTTC; CDR3aa: CASSRAGLAGAVYEQYF
d_gene: -; j_gene: TRBJ2-7; v_gene: TRBV12-2; abundance: few; CDR3nt: TGTGCAAGTCGCTTTGGCTGGCCCTACGAGCAGTACTTC; CDR3aa: CASRFGWPYEQYF
d_gene: TRBD2; j_gene: TRBJ2-5; v_gene: TRBV20-1; abundance: many; CDR3nt: TGCAGTGCCTATAGCGGGAGGACTTTGGGGATCCACCAAGAGACCCAGTACTTC; CDR3aa: CSAYSGRTLGIHQETQYF
d_gene: -; j_gene: TRBJ2-4; v_gene: TRBV24-1; abundance: many; CDR3nt: TGTGCCACCAGTGATGCCGGGACCAAAAACATTCAGTACTTC; CDR3aa: CATSDAGTKNIQYF
d_gene: TRBD1; j_gene: TRBJ2-7; v_gene: TRBV6-2/TRBV6-3; abundance: -; CDR3nt: TGTGCCAGCAGTTACCTCAAGACAGGGGACGAGCAGTACTTC; CDR3aa: CASSYLKTGDEQYF
d_gene: -; j_gene: TRBJ1-2; v_gene: TRBV7-9; abundance: -; CDR3nt: TGTGCCAGCAGCCGATCATGGGGCTACACCTTC; CDR3aa: CASSRSWGYTF
d_gene: TRBD1; j_gene: TRBJ1-5; v_gene: TRBV24-1; abundance: -; CDR3nt: TGTGCCAGCGCGTCATCCAGGGGGAGGCACACAGATACGCAGCATTTT; CDR3aa: CASASSRGRHTDTQHF
d_gene: TRBD1; j_gene: TRBJ2-5; v_gene: TRBV4-1; abundance: few; CDR3nt: TGCGCCAGCAGCCAATTACTACAGGGACAGGGCATTTCAGAGACCCAGTACTTC; CDR3aa: CASSQLLQGQGISETQYF
d_gene: -; j_gene: TRBJ2-1; v_gene: TRBV30; abundance: many; CDR3nt: TGTGCCTGGAGTGATCGAACCTACAATGAGCAGTTCTTC; CDR3aa: CAWSDRTYNEQFF
d_gene: -; j_gene: TRBJ2-7; v_gene: TRBV20-1; abundance: many; CDR3nt: TGCAGTGCTAGTAGTGACAACCAAACCTACGAGCAGTACTTC; CDR3aa: CSASSDNQTYEQYF
d_gene: TRBD1; j_gene: TRBJ1-1; v_gene: TRBV30; abundance: many; CDR3nt: TGTGCCTGGAGAGCCGGGACAGTCACTGAAGCTTTCTTT; CDR3aa: CAWRAGTVTEAFF
d_gene: TRBD2; j_gene: TRBJ2-5; v_gene: TRBV30; abundance: many; CDR3nt: TGTGCCTGGAGTCGTAGCGGGAGGGCCAAAGAGACCCAGTACTTC; CDR3aa: CAWSRSGRAKETQYF
d_gene: -; j_gene: TRBJ2-7; v_gene: TRBV20-1; abundance: many; CDR3nt: TGCAGTGCTAGGAGGACGGAGAGTTACGAGCAGTACTTC; CDR3aa: CSARRTESYEQYF
d_gene: -; j_gene: TRBJ2-7; v_gene: TRBV19; abundance: few; CDR3nt: TGTGCCAGTAGACCAGGACGGAGCTCCTACGAGCAGTACTTC; CDR3aa: CASRPGRSSYEQYF
d_gene: -; j_gene: TRBJ1-2; v_gene: TRBV18; abundance: few; CDR3nt: TGTGCCAGCTCACAGAGACAGCCCTATGGCTACACCTTC; CDR3aa: CASSQRQPYGYTF
d_gene: TRBD2; j_gene: TRBJ2-2; v_gene: TRBV27; abundance: many; CDR3nt: TGTGCCAGTACCCCGGGACTAGCGGGAGGGCCTTCGGCCGGGGAGCTGTTTTTT; CDR3aa: CASTPGLAGGPSAGELFF
d_gene: -; j_gene: TRBJ1-2; v_gene: TRBV9; abundance: -; CDR3nt: TGTGCCAGCAGCGTAGCGGCAGAGAGTAACTATGGCCACACCTTC; CDR3aa: CASSVAAESNYGHTF
d_gene: -; j_gene: TRBJ2-5; v_gene: TRBV7-2; abundance: many; CDR3nt: TGTGCCAGCAGCTACCAACAGCTGGAGACCCAGTACTTC; CDR3aa: CASSYQQLETQYF
d_gene: -; j_gene: TRBJ2-7; v_gene: TRBV27; abundance: many; CDR3nt: TGTGCCAGCGCTCTACAGGCCGGGTCCTACTACGAGCAGTACTTC; CDR3aa: CASALQAGSYYEQYF
d_gene: -; j_gene: TRBJ2-2; v_gene: TRBV7-6; abundance: few; CDR3nt: TGTGCCAGCAGCCGGTCCGACAGCACCGGGGAGCTGTTTTTT; CDR3aa: CASSRSDSTGELFF
d_gene: -; j_gene: TRBJ2-7; v_gene: TRBV30; abundance: many; CDR3nt: TGTGCCTGGAGTGTTGCTGCCTACGAGCAGTACTTC; CDR3aa: CAWSVAAYEQYF
d_gene: TRBD1; j_gene: TRBJ1-2; v_gene: TRBV4-1; abundance: many; CDR3nt: TGCGCCAGCAGCCAACACCTACAGGGGGCCCACTATGGCTACACCTTC; CDR3aa: CASSQHLQGAHYGYTF